The TCR beta chain under discussion was sequenced for a study of post-analysis software for immune sequencing data. About the research overall: Relapsing-remitting, secondary progressive and progressive-relapsing forms made up the multiple sclerosis disease courses.

This clonotype was seen just once. Antigen unknown. Whole-study findings and limits: Comparison with controls showed significantly lower normalized Chao1 diversity in multiple sclerosis patients. Patients showed TRBV5-6, TRBV5-1 and TRBV20-1 among roughly 5 TRBV segments more frequent than in controls. With F measure, samples from one preparation batch clustered together strongly.

Included in the TCR beta cDNA libraries were unique molecular identifiers. T cells numbering roughly 1 to 11 million yielded cDNA molecules that totaled about 500,000. MiXCR, run by TCRdb on the PCR reads, gives a single entry per CDR3 protein. The sample comprises about 680,000 distinct CDR3 sequences, around 64% of which are singletons, and approximately 10% rests with the top ten. Germline V gene sequence: CDR1 SEHNR, CDR2 FQNEAQ (reference sequence). Trimming cost V 4 bases and J 10 bases, with 19 bases left between them. This CDR3 region has 15 residues. The chain recombines TRBV7-9 with TRBJ1-4; no clear D gene. This clonotype was obtained from a girl aged 2 to 10 with multiple sclerosis. Sequenced input: blood. CDR3 sequence reads: CASSSTRTTERKLFF. In DNA, the CDR3 is TGTGCCAGCAGCTCGACTCGGACGACGGAGCGAAAACTGTTTTTT. Looking up the rest from reference TRBV7-9 and TRBJ1-4 gives the full variable domain: DTGVSQNPRHKITKRGQNVTFRCDPISEHNRLYWYRQTLGQGPEFLTYFQNEAQLEKSRLLSDRFSAERPKGSFSTLEIQRTEQGDSAMYLCASSSTRTTERKLFFGSGTQLSVL.